The text below deals with one TCR beta chain. TCRdb processed the 5' RACE reads anew with MiXCR; each CDR3 protein has one entry. The sample carries about 340,000 distinct CDR3 sequences, roughly 8.7% recorded once. This record comes from a study of T cells after yellow fever vaccination. This specimen was PBMCs, taken on the day of the first yellow fever vaccination. This TCR derives from a man between 18 and 35 years old who received the YFV17D yellow fever vaccine.

CDR3 sequence: CASRWDRGYQETQYF. The CDR3 coding sequence is TGTGCCAGCAGATGGGACAGGGGGTACCAAGAGACCCAGTACTTC. The rearrangement uses TRBV6-2 or TRBV6-3 and TRBJ2-5; 11 bases agree with TRBD1. The junction had 3 bases not matched to a gene; V was cut back by 6 bases and J by 0 bases. The germline V gene encodes CDR1 MNHEY and CDR2 SVGEGT. The CDR3 has 15 residues.